This T cell receptor (beta chain) was identified in a study of T-cell memory formation after mild COVID-19. As for the study in general: Largely donor-specific sequence clusters came from a couple of donors.

Findings of the study overall: The finding that pre-infection memory included some responding clones suggested that cross-reactive memory joined.

MiXCR, applied by TCRdb to the 5' RACE reads, yields one record per CDR3 protein. The profile shows about 430,000 distinct CDR3 sequences, roughly 26% of them singletons. In its sample, this clonotype was seen a few times. No antigen is known for it. What was sequenced was PBMCs or a T cell subset sorted from them (not recorded which). This TCR was sampled from an adult woman who had mild COVID-19 (a few samples of this study predate the infection). Cell type and time point are not known.

The CDR3 here is CASSDRGYYGYTF. In DNA form, the CDR3 reads TGTGCCAGCAGTGACCGGGGATACTATGGCTACACCTTC. The J gene is TRBJ1-2, the V gene TRBV2; D ambiguous. CDR3 size: 13 residues. Germline assignment: CDR1 SNHLY and CDR2 FYNNEI. Trimming removed 3 bases at V and 3 bases at J, with 8 bases between.